The 23 T cell receptor beta chains below come from one sample, sequenced in a study of blood T cell repertoires in COVID-19. TCRdb keeps only in-frame clones here, not all; method: immunoSEQ multiplex PCR. This sample has 180,000 or so clones, with around 89% found just once. Sequenced material: PBMCs or T cells enriched from blood (not recorded which). Receptor source: a woman aged 18-29 years who had recovered from COVID-19.

The chain combines TRBV7-9 with TRBJ1-1, with D unresolved. The CDR3 has 13 amino acids. V was clipped by 5 bases and J by 3 bases, with 10 bases between them. The germline V gene encodes CDR1 SEHNR and CDR2 FQNEAQ (reference sequence). This chain's CDR3 is CASSQRGDTEAFF. CDR3 sequence (DNA): TGTGCCAGCAGCCAACGGGGAGACACTGAAGCTTTCTTT.

The rearrangement links TRBV7-9 to TRBJ2-7, with D perhaps matching TRBD2 (5 bases). V was shortened by 2 bases and J by 4 bases, with 12 bases between the two germline ends. Germline V gives CDR1 SEHNR, CDR2 FQNEAQ (reference sequence). The CDR3 runs 14 residues. CDR3 loop: CASSLSAGGYEQYF. The CDR3 DNA reads TGTGCCAGCAGCTTAAGCGCAGGCGGGTACGAGCAGTACTTC.

The V call is TRBV9, the J call TRBJ1-1; TRBD1 might be the D (6 bases). There are 17 residues in the CDR3. Between the trimmed V and J ends, which lost 0 bases and 3 bases, there was a span of 18 bases. CDR1 and CDR2 (germline): SGDLS, YYNGEE. CDR3 residues: CASSVGYPRGRDTEAFF. The CDR3 DNA reads TGTGCCAGCAGCGTAGGGTATCCGAGGGGGAGGGACACTGAAGCTTTCTTT.

This clone turned up a few times. This sequence joins TRBV9 and TRBJ1-1; D ambiguous. With 2 bases removed from V and 0 bases from J, the gap between germline ends came to 11 bases. Germline V CDR1 and CDR2: SGDLS, YYNGEE. This CDR3 contains 15 residues. The CDR3 DNA is TGTGCCAGCAGCGTTGGTCCCAACTTGAACACTGAAGCTTTCTTT. It is translated as CASSVGPNLNTEAFF.

The CDR3 nucleotides are TGTGCCAGCAGTGAAGGACTAGCGGGATCAACAGATACGCAGTATTTT. It yields the protein CASSEGLAGSTDTQYF. This rearrangement joins TRBV2 to TRBJ2-3, with 11 bases lining up with TRBD2. Germline values: CDR1 SNHLY, CDR2 FYNNEI. V dropped 1 base and J dropped 3; count of bases not matched to a gene: 3. The CDR3 extends over 16 amino acids.

The J gene is TRBJ2-7, the V gene TRBV6-1; 10 positions match TRBD2. CDR1 MNHNS and CDR2 SASEGT come from the germline V gene. This CDR3 is built from 16 residues. V lost 2 bases and J lost 0; bases outside the gene matches: 4. CDR3 in amino acids: CASSEWASGSSYEQYF. CDR3 nucleotides: TGTGCCAGCAGTGAATGGGCTAGCGGGAGCTCCTACGAGCAGTACTTC.

This chain links TRBV6-5 with TRBJ2-7; D unclear. V gave up 2 bases and J gave up 4 bases, with 6 bases separating them. The CDR3 runs to 12 residues. Germline values: CDR1 MNHEY, CDR2 SVGAGI. The CDR3 DNA follows: TGTGCCAGCAGTTACAACCGGTACGAGCAGTACTTC. Protein: CASSYNRYEQYF.

This clone was counted once. This chain connects TRBV16 to TRBJ1-5, with D possibly TRBD1 on 6 matching bases. This CDR3 comprises 18 residues. V lost 1 base, J lost 0 bases, and 16 bases lay in between. CDR1 is KGHSY, CDR2 FQNENV, per germline. The CDR3 here is CASSQLFGQKYSNQPQHF. The CDR3 region has the DNA TGTGCCAGCAGCCAATTATTCGGACAGAAATATAGCAATCAGCCCCAGCATTTT.

This chain links TRBV2 with TRBJ2-1; D may be TRBD2 (5 bases). The CDR3 is 15 amino acids. CDR1 is SNHLY, CDR2 FYNNEI, per germline. V lost 1 base to trimming and J lost 4 bases, with 11 bases between them. CDR3 protein: CASSEGGSSYNEQFF. CDR3 coding DNA: TGTGCCAGCAGTGAAGGTGGGAGTTCGTACAATGAGCAGTTCTTC. Looking up the rest from reference TRBV2 and TRBJ2-1 gives the full variable domain: EPEVTQTPSHQVTQMGQEVILRCVPISNHLYFYWYRQILGQKVEFLVSFYNNEISEKSEIFDDQFSVERPDGSNFTLKIRSTKLEDSAMYFCASSEGGSSYNEQFFGPGTRLTVL.

The chain recombines TRBV7-9 with TRBJ2-1; 12 bases are shared with TRBD2. The CDR3 spans 17 residues. V was clipped by 4 bases and J by 2 bases; unmatched bases: 6. Germline loops: CDR1 SEHNR, CDR2 FQNEAQ (reference sequence). Written as DNA, the CDR3 is TGTGCCAGCAGCTACACCGGGACTAGCGGGCCCTACAATGAGCAGTTCTTC. Translation gives CASSYTGTSGPYNEQFF.

The chain carries TRBV13 and TRBJ2-7; 12 bases agree with TRBD2. The V gene's germline CDR1 is PRHDT and CDR2 FYEKMQ (reference sequence). V trimming: 8 bases; J trimming: 2 bases; junction bases outside the gene matches: 1. The CDR3 contains 13 residues. DNA of the CDR3: TGTGCCAGCCGGACTAGCGGGACCTACGAGCAGTACTTC. It specifies CASRTSGTYEQYF.

The J gene is TRBJ2-2, the V gene TRBV12-3 or TRBV12-4; D might be TRBD1 (6 bases). This CDR3 has 13 residues. Trimming pared 5 bases from V and 7 bases from J, leaving 11 bases between. The CDR3 DNA reads TGTGCCAGCAGTCTGGGGGACATCGGGGAGCTGTTTTTT. Protein: CASSLGDIGELFF.

This clone was recorded only once. This rearrangement joins TRBV25-1 to TRBJ1-6, with 10 bases lining up with TRBD1. The CDR3 covers 18 residues. V trimming: 1 base; J trimming: 5 bases; junction bases outside the gene matches: 8. Germline V lookup: CDR1 MGHDK, CDR2 SYGVNS. The CDR3 spells CASSEFLRTGGNNSPLHF. CDR3 nucleotides: TGTGCCAGCAGTGAATTCCTTCGGACAGGGGGGAATAATTCACCCCTCCACTTT.

The chain links TRBV12-5 to TRBJ2-2; 16 bases map to TRBD2. The CDR3 runs to 20 residues. V lost 4 bases, J lost 1 base, and 9 bases stayed unmatched. Germline V lookup: CDR1 LGHNT, CDR2 FRNRAP. As DNA, the CDR3 is TGTGCTAGTGGTTGGCGCTCCGGGACTAGCGGGAGGGGGAACACCGGGGAGCTGTTTTTT. This gives the protein CASGWRSGTSGRGNTGELFF.

The V call is TRBV5-1, the J call TRBJ1-3, with unresolved D. Trimming shortened V by 4 bases and J by 2 bases, and 16 bases separated the two germline ends. The CDR3 length is 16 residues. Germline V gene lookup returns CDR1 SGHRS and CDR2 YFSETQ. The CDR3 sequence is CASSPDTHRTGNTIYF. For the CDR3, the DNA is TGCGCCAGCAGCCCCGACACGCACCGAACTGGAAACACCATATATTTT.

This clone has just one count. The chain recombines TRBV7-6 with TRBJ1-6, with 7 bases that match TRBD1. Germline V lookup: CDR1 SGHVS, CDR2 FNYEAQ. The V segment lost 5 bases and the J segment 7 bases; nucleotides outside the gene matches: 11. The CDR3 is 16 amino acids. The CDR3, as DNA: TGTGCCAGCAGCCCCTCAGTCGGACAGGAAAATTCACCCCTCCACTTT. Amino acid sequence: CASSPSVGQENSPLHF.

As DNA, the CDR3 is TGTGCCAGCGGGACGGGGGGCGAGGGTACGCAGTATTTT. Amino acids: CASGTGGEGTQYF. The chain uses TRBV2 and TRBJ2-3, with D perhaps TRBD2 (7 bases). This CDR3 comprises 13 residues. The germline V and J ends were trimmed by 8 bases and 8 bases, with 17 bases remaining between them. In germline, CDR1 is SNHLY, CDR2 FYNNEI.

The rearrangement joins TRBV27 to TRBJ2-3, with 7 positions matching TRBD1. Germline CDR1 is MNHEY and CDR2 is SMNVEV (reference sequence). Trimming took 5 bases from V and 2 from J; bases not matched to a gene: 7. CDR3 length: 15 amino acids. The CDR3 nucleotides read TGTGCCAGCAGTACGGACAGGCGGAACACAGATACGCAGTATTTT. Amino acids: CASSTDRRNTDTQYF.

The J gene is TRBJ1-1, the V gene TRBV6-5, with TRBD1 as a possible D gene (6 bases). V gave up 6 bases and J gave up 2 bases, with 10 bases separating them. Germline V gives CDR1 MNHEY, CDR2 SVGAGI. CDR3 length: 13 amino acids. The chain's CDR3 is CASRWGRNTEAFF. DNA of the CDR3: TGTGCCAGCAGATGGGGGCGTAACACTGAAGCTTTCTTT.

This sequence joins TRBV15 and TRBJ1-4; D is uncertain. CDR1 LNHNV and CDR2 YYDKDF come from the germline V gene (reference sequence). This CDR3 region has 17 residues. Trimming took off 0 bases at V and 0 bases at J, with 11 bases between the two ends. The CDR3 spells CATSREGRKTTNEKLFF. CDR3 DNA: TGTGCCACCAGCAGAGAGGGCAGAAAAACAACTAATGAAAAACTGTTTTTT.

The chain couples TRBV10-3 to TRBJ2-1, with TRBD2 matching 7 bases. Unmatched junction bases numbered 12, after V lost 3 bases and J lost 10 bases. This CDR3 spans 15 amino acids. The germline CDR1 and CDR2 sequences are ENHRY and SYGVKD. The CDR3 loop is CAISDGGRTSQEQFF. CDR3 nucleotide sequence: TGTGCCATCAGTGACGGCGGGAGAACATCACAGGAGCAGTTCTTC.

The rearrangement uses TRBV6-6 and TRBJ1-1; D is unresolved. Trimming took off 0 bases at V and 1 base at J, with 6 bases between the two ends. Germline V lookup: CDR1 MNHNY, CDR2 SVGAGI (reference sequence). This CDR3 contains 14 residues. DNA for the CDR3: TGTGCCAGCAGTTACTCAACCGGGAACACTGAAGCTTTCTTT. Protein sequence: CASSYSTGNTEAFF.

CDR3 loop: CASSPDRVVYEQYF. The CDR3 nucleotides are TGTGCCAGCAGCCCCGACAGGGTTGTTTACGAGCAGTACTTC. The chain uses TRBV7-2 and TRBJ2-7, with TRBD1 identical over 7 bases. This CDR3 has 14 amino acids. V shed 5 bases, J shed 4 bases, and the junction held 8 bases outside the gene matches. The germline CDR1 and CDR2 sequences are SGHTA and FQGNSA. The full variable domain, rest sourced from reference TRBV7-2 and TRBJ2-7, is GAGVSQSPSNKVTEKGKDVELRCDPISGHTALYWYRQSLGQGLEFLIYFQGNSAPDKSGLPSDRFSAERTGGSVSTLTIQRTQQEDSAVYLCASSPDRVVYEQYFGPGTRLTVT.